Listed below are T cell receptor beta chains from one sample, sequenced in a study of monozygotic twins with inflammatory bowel disease. TCRdb re-called the 5' RACE reads; one entry per CDR3 protein, DNA not given. Listed are around 450,000 distinct CDR3 sequences; 2% to 2.5% falls within the top ten. Sequenced input: blood. These receptors were obtained from a human donor with ulcerative colitis or Crohn's disease, or a healthy co-twin of an affected twin (not recorded which). CDR3s include the opening cysteine and the closing phenylalanine or tryptophan. Fields, in order: J gene, V gene, CDR3 protein.

>TRBJ2-1|TRBV4-3
CASSRTLTIVNEQFF
>TRBJ1-1|TRBV27
CASSFFLGGKTEAFF
>TRBJ2-7|TRBV6-2/TRBV6-3
CASRTGTGYEQYF
>TRBJ1-4|TRBV4-1
CASSQDGARINEKLFF
>TRBJ2-7|TRBV4-2
CASSQGTGGAGEQYF
>TRBJ2-7|TRBV18
CASSPWGQGTYEQYF
>TRBJ2-7|TRBV7-9
CASSSEVTYEQYF
>TRBJ2-1|TRBV7-8
CAIAAGVVNEQFF
>TRBJ2-2|TRBV15
CATSREGTGEAGELFF
>TRBJ2-7|TRBV6-5
CASSYPGGASYEQYF
>TRBJ2-1|TRBV5-6
CASSLANSLYNEQFF
>TRBJ2-1|TRBV20-1
CSASVSSGGREQFF
>TRBJ2-2|TRBV5-1
CASSASATTYTGELFF
>TRBJ2-5|TRBV6-2/TRBV6-3
CASSSTSRGFQETQYF
>TRBJ1-3|TRBV9
CASSVGTGGFSGNTIYF
>TRBJ2-1|TRBV7-2
CASNRDRGYNEQFF
>TRBJ2-3|TRBV25-1
CASSDPAGPRDTQYF
>TRBJ1-6|TRBV2
CASSVSRARGDNSPLHF
>TRBJ2-6|TRBV7-9
CASYETGANVLTF
>TRBJ2-7|TRBV20-1
CSARGGGQGSSYEQYF
>TRBJ2-1|TRBV9
CASSVVGGSSYNEQFF
>TRBJ1-2|TRBV12-3/TRBV12-4
CASRPRGAYGYTF
>TRBJ2-6|TRBV20-1
CSGIRGSGANVLTF
>TRBJ1-1|TRBV6-1
CASSVSKNTEAFF
>TRBJ2-5|TRBV5-1
CASGQQETQYF
>TRBJ1-5|TRBV20-1
CSARVGTAISNQPQHF
>TRBJ1-1|TRBV6-1
CASSDWLNTEAFF
>TRBJ2-1|TRBV5-1
CASSPGGLASNEQFF
>TRBJ2-1|TRBV4-3
CASSQAGASGYNEQFF
>TRBJ2-1|TRBV7-2
CASNTGTSGDEQFF
>TRBJ2-4|TRBV29-1
CSVWGADKNIQYF
>TRBJ1-1|TRBV20-1
CRPVGMNTEAFF
>TRBJ2-7|TRBV7-6
CASSTGQGFYEQYF
>TRBJ1-6|TRBV12-3/TRBV12-4
CASSFGISSPLHF
>TRBJ1-2|TRBV6-5
CASSYLPVSTSNYGYTF
>TRBJ2-7|TRBV20-1
CSAWGQGVSYEQYF
>TRBJ2-7|TRBV7-2
CASSLMGGSVDEQYF
>TRBJ2-1|TRBV5-1
CASSTTPAGYEQFF
>TRBJ2-1|TRBV29-1
CSVGALGYNEQFF
>TRBJ1-3|TRBV12-3/TRBV12-4
CASSTGGEGNTIYF
>TRBJ2-2|TRBV5-1
CASSSGQVSHGELFF
>TRBJ2-1|TRBV5-1
CASTSRQGSYNEQFF
>TRBJ1-1|TRBV5-1
CASSLVPGVNTEAFF
>TRBJ1-5|TRBV6-1
CASATENSNQPQHF
>TRBJ2-3|TRBV7-9
CASSLGLAGGFTDTQYF
>TRBJ1-5|TRBV5-1
CASSFEGGNQPQHF
>TRBJ2-5|TRBV20-1
CSARAGSGSLETQYF
>TRBJ2-2|TRBV4-2
CASSHLGLAGGSRASVGELFF
>TRBJ2-7|TRBV18
CASSPQGAGGIYEQYF
>TRBJ2-2|TRBV7-2
CASSDDSANTGELFF
>TRBJ2-1|TRBV5-6
CASSFGTTSYNEQFF